This TCR beta chain was sequenced for a study of STAT5B mutations in CD4+ large granular lymphocyte leukemia. Libraries were prepared by immunoSEQ multiplex PCR; TCRdb keeps only in-frame clonotypes and omits some of them. The top ten hold roughly 1% of the sample, which has about 31,000 clones, roughly 70% seen once. This clone has only a few counts. This CDR3 fails to terminate in the conserved phenylalanine or tryptophan, so it likely reflects a read error. The limits of the CDR3 on the DNA are not certain, so only TCRdb's listed CDR3 is given. The germline V gene has CDR1 SQVTM and CDR2 ANQGSEA. The CDR3 is made up of 10 amino acids, end residues included.

Input material: CD4+ T cells from blood buffy coats. The receptor was derived from a human donor in good health. V usage is TRBV29-1 and J usage is TRBJ1-5; the listed D gene, TRBD1, was not tested against the DNA. CDR3 residues: CSARGTGSSL.